Detailed here is one T cell receptor (beta chain). Its specific antigen is unknown. No qualities accompany the bases; no much larger clone lies one base away. This sample is drawn from a study of CD8+ T cells in alopecia areata (dated by TCRdb to 2017 to 2018). Study-wide context: The treated patients, all with moderate-to-severe alopecia areata, were enrolled in an open-label pilot trial of oral tofacitinib given at 5 to 10 mg twice daily. Patients stayed on tofacitinib for 6 to 18 months and then had 6 months of follow-up off drug so that delayed response and recurrence could be assessed. Disease severity in treated patients was measured with the SALT score, which quantifies the percentage of affected scalp surface area. High-throughput TCRbeta sequencing was used to examine T cell clonal expansion in alopecia areata in both the C3H/HeJ mouse model and human patients. On the human side, TCRbeta sequencing was run on scalp tissue and on sorted CD4+ and CD8+ peripheral blood T cells from healthy controls and from alopecia areata patients with either patchy or totalis/universalis disease. Biopsies were taken from tofacitinib-treated patients at baseline and again at 4 and 24 weeks into treatment, and several of those patients also had a later scalp biopsy. Clonality in the scalp was compared among normal scalp (n=4), patchy alopecia areata scalp (n=8), and alopecia totalis/universalis scalp (n=8). RNA came from the PAXgene miRNA kit for fixed scalp, the miRNeasy kit for PBMCs, and the RNeasy kit for mouse skin. TCRbeta CDR3 regions were amplified by immunoSEQ multiplex PCR using 35 Vbeta forward and 13 Jbeta reverse primers. Summary of the overall study and its limitations: Many expanded lesional clones persisted in scalp and blood during tofacitinib treatment, which may partly explain relapse after stopping treatment. Resident alphabeta T cells in normal human skin are also sequenced, complicating scalp TCR repertoire analysis, unlike mouse skin dominated by gammadelta T cells. Because the treated cohort was small and included a single nonresponder, larger studies are needed to assess links between baseline CD8+ expansion and response. TCR sequences shared between patients were less clear than in mice, possibly partly because of HLA diversity in the patient population. Compared with normal scalp, lesional scalp had higher clonality and more expanded CD8+ clones, particularly in alopecia totalis/universalis, a pattern that suggests antigenic drive. Tofacitinib significantly lowered scalp clonality and the number of expanded CD8+ clones among the top 100 scalp clones.

From a lookup of the germline V gene, CDR1 and CDR2 are SGHTA and FQGTGA. V and J are truncated by 2 bases and 1 base respectively, leaving an intervening sequence of 8 bases. Spanning cysteine to phenylalanine, the CDR3 consists of 15 amino acids. Only the CDR3 region is kept as DNA, spanning 45 bases read in frame from base 1. Library preparation employed the immunoSEQ multiplex PCR assay. RNA was extracted from all samples and reverse transcribed into cDNA, which served as template for TCR sequencing. SuperScript III was used to make first-strand cDNA, primed with a 2:1 mix of oligo-dT and random hexamers. A synthetic immune receptor repertoire was used to assess amplification bias, and residual bias was removed computationally. In the paper's pipeline: Raw reads were preprocessed for error removal, and CDR3 was defined according to IMGT conventions as running from the conserved cysteine to phenylalanine. Clonality was computed as 1 minus the Shannon entropy, with the entropy normalized by log2 of the number of productive unique TCRs. Scalp TCRbeta sequences were cross-referenced with sorted blood CD4 and CD8 repertoires so that the CD4 or CD8 identity of scalp clones could be inferred. In its TCRdb copy, this immuneACCESS table keeps in-frame sequences only and misses some clones. Where compared with another copy, unresolved V genes explain less than half of these, and the others have no known cause. V, J and clone size are those of that table, while D and trimming were read from the DNA. The sample records about 180,000 clones, approximately 51% of which are singletons. The ten largest clones take up over 9.5% of the sample.

The treatment or condition label corresponds to: oral pan-JAK inhibitor, 5-10 mg twice daily. From alopecia areata patients, peripheral blood was collected along with lesional scalp punch biopsies. PBMCs were isolated by density centrifugation and stained for CD3, CD4 and CD8, and CD4+ and CD8+ T cells were sorted on a FACSAria. The sequence was collected from a human donor with alopecia areata. Sequencing used CD8+ T cells sorted from blood, obtained around week 54, from a patient treated with tofacitinib. The rearranged segments are TRBV7-3 and TRBJ2-2; the D gene is not confidently resolved. The CDR3 protein is CASSLEALNTGELFF. Read as DNA, the sequence is TGTGCCAGCAGCTTAGAAGCACTGAACACCGGGGAGCTGTTTTTT.